This T cell receptor beta chain was documented in a study of blood T cell repertoires in COVID-19. With 4 bases removed from V and 7 bases from J, the gap between germline ends came to 14 bases. Germline CDR1 reads SGHDT; CDR2 reads YYEEEE. The CDR3 is 13 amino acids. Authors' analysis steps: Reference gene primer amplification in the assay estimated nucleated cell counts. The data were produced by immunoSEQ multiplex PCR, yet TCRdb's version contains in-frame clones alone and is incomplete. That table supplies the V and J calls and clone size; D and trimming were determined from the DNA. The sample shows under 550,000 clones, around nine tenths of them seen only once.

This rearrangement joins TRBV5-6 to TRBJ2-5; no definite D call. Input material: peripheral blood. This TCR came from a man aged 18 to 35 with COVID-19, enrolled during active disease. This CDR3 reads CASSQERMGTQYF. DNA for the CDR3: TGTGCCAGCAGCCAAGAGAGGATGGGGACCCAGTACTTC.